The rows below give T cell receptor beta chains drawn from one sample of a study of T-cell memory formation after mild COVID-19. From the 5' RACE reads, TCRdb called clonotypes with MiXCR, one entry per CDR3 protein. Among fewer than 700,000 distinct CDR3 sequences listed, about 20% were seen once. Input material: PBMCs or a T cell subset sorted from them (not recorded which). These receptors all stem from an adult woman who had mild COVID-19 (a few samples of this study predate the infection). Cell type and time point are not known. Both conserved end residues are part of each CDR3. Fields, in order: D gene, V gene, J gene, clone size, CDR3 DNA, CDR3 protein. The D gene is left open where the match is weak. Some rows mark clone size as missing; the rest say once, few, many or name a class of expanded clone.

>TRBD2|TRBV4-2|TRBJ2-2|-
TGTGCCAGCAGCCAAGATCGTAGCGGGAGCTGGGCCGGGGAGCTGTTTTTT
CASSQDRSGSWAGELFF
>-|TRBV7-9|TRBJ1-6|many
TGTGCCAGCAGCTTAGAACAGTATAATTCACCCCTCCACTTT
CASSLEQYNSPLHF
>-|TRBV3-1|TRBJ2-7|-
TGTGCCAGCAGCCTTTGGGACCGAGGCGAGCAGTACTTC
CASSLWDRGEQYF
>TRBD1|TRBV4-1|TRBJ1-5|-
TGCGCCAGCAGCCCCCAGGGACAGGGCGATCAGCCCCAGCATTTT
CASSPQGQGDQPQHF
>TRBD1|TRBV7-9|TRBJ1-2|-
TGTGCCAGCAGCTTAGGGGACAGGGGTTTCTATGGCTACACCTTC
CASSLGDRGFYGYTF
>TRBD1|TRBV27|TRBJ2-7|few
TGTGCCAGCATCCTCCTAACAGGGGGGACTTACGAGCAGTACTTC
CASILLTGGTYEQYF
>TRBD1|TRBV4-1|TRBJ2-1|few
TGCGCCAGCAGCCCCCGGGACAGGGGGATGAGGGAGCAGTTCTTC
CASSPRDRGMREQFF
>TRBD2|TRBV7-2|TRBJ2-5|-
TGTGCCAGCAGCGCCGTGGGAGGGGTTAGCCAAGAGACCCAGTACTTC
CASSAVGGVSQETQYF
>-|TRBV5-1|TRBJ2-1|few
TGCGCCAGCAGCTCGTACGGGTTCAACAATGAGCAGTTCTTC
CASSSYGFNNEQFF
>TRBD1|TRBV7-2|TRBJ1-4|-
TGTGCCAGCAGCTTCCAGGGGGCGATCGGGGAAAAACTGTTTTTT
CASSFQGAIGEKLFF
>-|TRBV6-5|TRBJ2-2|-
TGTGCCACCCCGGATACCGGGGAGCTGTTTTTT
CATPDTGELFF
>-|TRBV4-3|TRBJ2-2|few
TGCGCCAGCAGCCATCAATGGGAGCGGGCTAGCCTTGGCACCGGGGAGCTGTTTTTT
CASSHQWERASLGTGELFF
>TRBD2|TRBV11-2|TRBJ2-7|few
TGTGCCAGCAGCTTAGGCGGGAGGGCGGGCGAGCAGTACTTC
CASSLGGRAGEQYF
>-|TRBV5-5|TRBJ1-5|few
TGTGCCAGCAGCTTGGAGGACACTGTAGTATTTAGCCAGCCCCAGCATTTT
CASSLEDTVVFSQPQHF
>-|TRBV5-4|TRBJ2-5|few
TGTGCCAGCAGCCCTGGGTTCCAGGGAGTACAAGAGACCCAGTACTTC
CASSPGFQGVQETQYF
>-|TRBV24-1|TRBJ2-2|few
TGTGCCACCAGTGAAGTGGCCACCGGGGAGCTGTTTTTT
CATSEVATGELFF
>-|TRBV7-6|TRBJ2-1|-
TGTGCCAGCAGCTTAGTAAGCGGACACTATTCGGGGAATGAGCAGTTCTTC
CASSLVSGHYSGNEQFF
>-|TRBV19|TRBJ1-1|-
TGTGCCAGTAGGAATTTGGGGATCCCGAACACTGAAGCTTTCTTT
CASRNLGIPNTEAFF
>TRBD2|TRBV29-1|TRBJ2-5|-
TGCAGCGGCGTAACGGGGGGACAAGAGACCCAGTACTTC
CSGVTGGQETQYF
>TRBD1|TRBV12-3/TRBV12-4|TRBJ1-5|many
TGTGCCAGCAGTTTAGATCGCAGGGGGCTTTTGTTAAGTCCCGGTCAGCCCCAGCATTTT
CASSLDRRGLLLSPGQPQHF
>-|TRBV7-8|TRBJ2-2|-
TGTGCCGGCCGAACTAGCCCAAACACCGGGGAGCTGTTTTTT
CAGRTSPNTGELFF
>-|TRBV5-1|TRBJ2-3|-
TGCGCCAGCAGCCCCCCGCCTCCAGATACGCAGTATTTT
CASSPPPPDTQYF
>-|TRBV20-1|TRBJ2-1|few
TGCAGTGCTAGAGTGGGTGGGCGTATGCCCAATGAGCAGTTCTTC
CSARVGGRMPNEQFF
>-|TRBV12-3/TRBV12-4|TRBJ1-1|many
TGTGCCAGCAGCGGGGGGGCAGCGAACACTGAAGCTTTCTTT
CASSGGAANTEAFF
>-|TRBV9|TRBJ2-5|-
TGTGCCAGCAGCGTGGATGGGCGTGAGACCCAGTACTTC
CASSVDGRETQYF
>TRBD1|TRBV12-3/TRBV12-4|TRBJ1-2|many
TGTGCCAGCAGTTCCCCGGGACAGGGAAGCTATGGCTACACCTTC
CASSSPGQGSYGYTF
>TRBD2|TRBV11-2|TRBJ2-1|many
TGTGCCAGCAGCTTAGATCCCCCGACTAGCGGACCTTACAATGAGCAGTTCTTC
CASSLDPPTSGPYNEQFF
>-|TRBV7-2|TRBJ2-1|few
TGTGCCAGCAGCCCTGACCGGGAGACTCAGAGGAATGAGCAGTTCTTC
CASSPDRETQRNEQFF
>-|TRBV6-5|TRBJ2-7|few
TGTGCCAGCAGTCTAAGGTCCCCCGGCACCTCCTACGAGCAGTACTTC
CASSLRSPGTSYEQYF
>TRBD2|TRBV20-1|TRBJ2-3|-
TGCAGTGCTAGAGATCCGACTAGCGGGGGGGCCCTAGATACGCAGTATTTT
CSARDPTSGGALDTQYF
>TRBD2|TRBV7-2|TRBJ2-7|few
TGTGCCAGCAGCTTAGCTAGCGGGAACGCCTACGAGCAGTACTTC
CASSLASGNAYEQYF
>TRBD1|TRBV12-3/TRBV12-4|TRBJ2-2|-
TGTGTCACAGGGGGGGACAGGGCGAACACCGGGGAGCTGTTTTTT
CVTGGDRANTGELFF
>-|TRBV12-3/TRBV12-4|TRBJ2-4|-
TGTGCCAGCAGTTCGCACGGACCCAAAAACATTCAGTACTTC
CASSSHGPKNIQYF
>-|TRBV5-5|TRBJ2-7|-
TGTGCCAGCAGCTTGGTGGGCAGGTTCATCTACGAGCAGTACTTC
CASSLVGRFIYEQYF
>-|TRBV7-2|TRBJ1-5|-
TGTGCCAGCAGCTTAGTGAGCGGCGGAGATCAGCCCCAGCATTTT
CASSLVSGGDQPQHF
>TRBD2|TRBV4-1|TRBJ2-1|-
TGCGCCAGCAGCCAAGAAGGAGCTAGCGGGGGGGCCGTGTACAATGAGCAGTTCTTC
CASSQEGASGGAVYNEQFF
>TRBD1|TRBV23-1|TRBJ2-5|many
TGCGCCAGCAGTCGAGGAGACAGGGGCTTCCAAGAGACCCAGTACTTC
CASSRGDRGFQETQYF
>TRBD2|TRBV20-1|TRBJ2-3|-
TGCAGTGCTATAAGGAGCGGGAGTAGCACAGATACGCAGTATTTT
CSAIRSGSSTDTQYF
>TRBD1|TRBV10-3|TRBJ1-4|-
TGTGCCATCAGTGAACAGGGGGGTAATGAAAAACTGTTTTTT
CAISEQGGNEKLFF
>-|TRBV7-2|TRBJ2-7|many
TGTGCCAGCAGCTACTTCTCGCGGGGCTTAGGCAGCTCCTACGAGCAGTACTTC
CASSYFSRGLGSSYEQYF
>TRBD1|TRBV7-9|TRBJ2-7|-
TGTGCCAGCAGCTTAGCTATAACAGGGGGAACCTACGAGCAGTACTTC
CASSLAITGGTYEQYF
>-|TRBV29-1|TRBJ1-1|-
TGCAGCGTTGCAGGGAATGGGGGCACTGAAGCTTTCTTT
CSVAGNGGTEAFF
>-|TRBV27|TRBJ2-5|-
TGTGCCAGCAGTTCGTACGGGAGCGGGGAGACCCAGTACTTC
CASSSYGSGETQYF